This T cell receptor (beta chain) was obtained from a study of long-term antiretroviral therapy in people with HIV. With survey level as its setting, the immunoSEQ assay was v3.0. TCRdb's copy holds only in-frame clones and misses some; the assay was immunoSEQ multiplex PCR. The data show about 24,000 clones, around 83% seen once. The CDR3 spans 13 residues. The ends were cut back, 5 bases at V and 2 bases at J, with 10 bases in the middle. Per the germline V gene, CDR1 is SGHVS and CDR2 is FNYEAQ. Sequences were derived from unsorted PBMCs, sampled 0.4 years after starting antiretroviral therapy. The origin of this receptor is a middle-aged man with HIV. V and J are TRBV7-6 and TRBJ2-7; D is unresolved. The CDR3 reads CASSGRTPYEQYF. CDR3 nucleotides: TGTGCCAGCAGCGGCAGGACCCCCTACGAGCAGTACTTC.